These T cell receptor beta chains were read from a single sample in a study of blood T cell repertoires in COVID-19. Generated by immunoSEQ multiplex PCR, the TCRdb table keeps only in-frame clones and is missing some. The table lists roughly 150,000 clones, around four fifths of them singletons. Sequencing used PBMCs or T cells enriched from blood (not recorded which). These receptors were taken from a woman aged 40 to 50 who had recovered from COVID-19. CDR3s include the opening cysteine and the closing phenylalanine or tryptophan. Fields, in order: D gene, V gene, CDR3 length, J gene, clone size, CDR3 DNA, CDR3 protein. A D gene is named only where the DNA matches it firmly. A clone size is listed for some rows: how often the clone was seen (once, few, many), or a class if it is expanded.

>.|TRBV15|17|TRBJ2-3|.
TGTGCCACCAGCAGAGATCGGTGGCGGGGCAGCACAGATACGCAGTATTTT
CATSRDRWRGSTDTQYF
>.|TRBV14|15|TRBJ2-6|.
TGTGCCAGCAGCCCGGCCGGGACAGGGGCCAACGTCCTGACTTTC
CASSPAGTGANVLTF
>.|TRBV19|14|TRBJ2-5|few
TGTGCCAGTAGTATCTCGGACACCGTGGGGACCCAGTACTTC
CASSISDTVGTQYF
>TRBD1|TRBV12-3/TRBV12-4|11|TRBJ2-5|.
TGTGCCAGCGCACAGGGGGAGACCCAGTACTTC
CASAQGETQYF
>TRBD1|TRBV5-1|17|TRBJ2-2|.
TGCGCCAGCAGCTTGGTCGGGACAGGGAGTAGTATCGGGGAGCTGTTTTTT
CASSLVGTGSSIGELFF
>TRBD2|TRBV11-3|16|TRBJ2-2|many
TGTGCCAGCAGCTTAGGACAGCGGGAGGCCACCGGGGAGCTGTTTTTT
CASSLGQREATGELFF
>.|TRBV3-1/TRBV3-2|14|TRBJ1-4|.
TGTGCCAGCAGCCAAGCCATAGGGGAAGAAAAACTGTTTTTT
CASSQAIGEEKLFF
>.|TRBV7-9|14|TRBJ1-2|.
TGTGCCAGCAGCTTGCGACTGGACAAGTATGGCTACACCTTC
CASSLRLDKYGYTF
>.|TRBV11-2|18|TRBJ2-1|.
TGTGCCAGCAGCCGCGTTACTTCGGGGGAGCCGCACTACAATGAGCAGTTCTTC
CASSRVTSGEPHYNEQFF
>TRBD1|TRBV10-3|12|TRBJ1-1|.
TGTGCCATCGCTCAGGGGGGAATTGAAGCTTTCTTT
CAIAQGGIEAFF
>TRBD1|TRBV11-3|18|TRBJ2-2|few
TGTGCCAGCAGCTTAGACCGGGACAGGGCGTCGAACACCGGGGAGCTGTTTTTT
CASSLDRDRASNTGELFF
>.|TRBV4-2|12|TRBJ1-6|.
TGTGCCAGCAGCCAAGTAAATTCACCCCTCCACTTT
CASSQVNSPLHF
>TRBD1|TRBV5-5|15|TRBJ1-2|.
TGTGCCAGCAGCTTGTGGACAGGGGGCGTTTATGGCTACACCTTC
CASSLWTGGVYGYTF
>.|TRBV10-1|15|TRBJ2-1|once
TGCGCCAGCAGTGGCGGGACGAATCCATACAATGAGCAGTTCTTC
CASSGGTNPYNEQFF
>TRBD2|TRBV3-1/TRBV3-2|19|TRBJ2-2|.
TGTGCCAGCAGCCAAGATCCCAGGATGGGACGGGAGGACACCGGGGAGCTGTTTTTT
CASSQDPRMGREDTGELFF
>.|TRBV5-1|13|TRBJ2-7|.
TGCGCCAGCAGCTTAGAGCTGTACTACGAGCAGTACTTC
CASSLELYYEQYF
>.|TRBV2|15|TRBJ1-1|.
TGTGCCAGCAGTGATTCGGGACACTGGAACACTGAAGCTTTCTTT
CASSDSGHWNTEAFF
>TRBD1|TRBV19|17|TRBJ1-2|.
TGTGCCAGTAGTACCACCCATACAATACAGGGGACAGCGGGCTACACCTTC
CASSTTHTIQGTAGYTF
>.|TRBV21-1|16|TRBJ1-1|.
TGTGCCAGCAGCACAAGACAGGCCCTGGGTCACACTGAAGCTTTCTTT
CASSTRQALGHTEAFF
>TRBD1|TRBV5-5|12|TRBJ2-4|few
TGTGCCAGCAGCTGGGACAGGGACATTCAGTACTTC
CASSWDRDIQYF
>.|TRBV7-9|15|TRBJ2-6|.
TGTGCCAGCAGCTTAGATCGGGCAGGGTCCAACGTCCTGACTTTC
CASSLDRAGSNVLTF
>TRBD1|TRBV19|12|TRBJ1-2|.
TGTGCCAGTAGTAAGGGACAGGGAGGCTACACCTTC
CASSKGQGGYTF
>TRBD1|TRBV12-5|20|TRBJ1-2|.
TGTGCTAGTGGTTTAGGCCCCCGACAGGGGGCTAATTGGGTGAGCTATGGCTACACCTTC
CASGLGPRQGANWVSYGYTF
>.|TRBV24-1|14|TRBJ2-3|.
TGTGCCACCAGTGATTCGGGGTTCACAGATACGCAGTATTTT
CATSDSGFTDTQYF
>.|TRBV7-6|13|TRBJ1-3|.
TGTGCCAGCAGCCCGTTCCCTGGAAACACCATATATTTT
CASSPFPGNTIYF
>TRBD2|TRBV5-4|15|TRBJ2-7|.
TGTGCCAGCAGCCTGCCGGGACTAGCGCCCGGGGAGCAGTACTTC
CASSLPGLAPGEQYF
>TRBD2|TRBV3-1/TRBV3-2|15|TRBJ2-7|few
TGTGCCAGCAGCCAAGGGACTAGCGGGCTTTCCGAGCAGTACTTC
CASSQGTSGLSEQYF
>TRBD2|TRBV19|16|TRBJ2-7|.
TGTGCCAGTAGTATAGAGGGGACTAGCGGCTCCTACGAGCAGTACTTC
CASSIEGTSGSYEQYF
>TRBD1|TRBV2|14|TRBJ1-5|.
TGTGCCAGCAGTGCCGACAGGGGGCATCAGCCCCAGCATTTT
CASSADRGHQPQHF
>.|TRBV5-1|16|TRBJ1-4|few
TGCGCCAGCAGCTTGGTTGGGGGGTCGGCTAATGAAAAACTGTTTTTT
CASSLVGGSANEKLFF
>TRBD1|TRBV19|14|TRBJ1-1|.
TGTGCCAGTAGAAAACGGGACAGGGGTACAGAAGCTTTCTTT
CASRKRDRGTEAFF
>TRBD1|TRBV10-2|13|TRBJ2-1|.
TGCGCCAGCAGCCAGGGGGCCTACAATGAGCAGTTCTTC
CASSQGAYNEQFF
>.|TRBV13|17|TRBJ1-3|.
TGTGCCAGCAGCTTACTCCTAGGCGGAGGCTCTGGAAACACCATATATTTT
CASSLLLGGGSGNTIYF
>.|TRBV6-1|16|TRBJ1-5|.
TGTGCCAGCAGTGAAGCGGCAGGGGTTGGCAATCAGCCCCAGCATTTT
CASSEAAGVGNQPQHF
>TRBD2|TRBV27|15|TRBJ2-1|once
TGTGCCAGCAGTTTAGTTCTAGCGGCTTACAATGAGCAGTTCTTC
CASSLVLAAYNEQFF
>.|TRBV5-6|14|TRBJ2-5|few
TGTGCCAGCAGCCCAGGTACAGGGTTGGAGACCCAGTACTTC
CASSPGTGLETQYF
>.|TRBV27|14|TRBJ2-5|.
TGTGCCAGCAGTTCGGGAGTCAGTGGGGTGCCCCAGTACTTC
CASSSGVSGVPQYF
>TRBD1|TRBV24-1|12|TRBJ2-2|.
TGTGCCGCCCAGGGGGCCACCGGGGAGCTGTTTTTT
CAAQGATGELFF
>TRBD1|TRBV19|15|TRBJ1-4|.
TGTGCCAGTAGTGCCTTCGGACAGGGATCTGAAAAACTGTTTTTT
CASSAFGQGSEKLFF
>.|TRBV5-6|13|TRBJ1-4|.
TGTGCCAGCAGCCACAGGGCGAGGGAAAAACTGTTTTTT
CASSHRAREKLFF
>.|TRBV19|16|TRBJ1-5|.
TGTGCCAGTAGTATAGACGGGACAACTAGGTATCAGCCCCAGCATTTT
CASSIDGTTRYQPQHF
>.|TRBV5-1|15|TRBJ2-5|.
TGCGCCAGCAGCTTAACAGGGGGGGACCAAGAGACCCAGTACTTC
CASSLTGGDQETQYF
>.|TRBV6-5|13|TRBJ1-1|.
TGTGCCAGCCTAGCAGCCACTTTAACTGAAGCTTTCTTT
CASLAATLTEAFF
>.|TRBV2|16|TRBJ1-5|.
TGTGCCAGCAGTGATACAGAAGGGGCCGTGAATCAGCCCCAGCATTTT
CASSDTEGAVNQPQHF
>TRBD2|TRBV7-9|15|TRBJ2-3|.
TGTGCCAGCAGCCCGATAGCGGGCTCCACAGATACGCAGTATTTT
CASSPIAGSTDTQYF
>.|TRBV27|12|TRBJ1-5|.
TGTGCCAGCAGCCGTTACAATCAGCCCCAGCATTTT
CASSRYNQPQHF
>.|TRBV19|13|TRBJ1-1|.
TGTGCCAGTACGGACAGACCGAACACTGAAGCTTTCTTT
CASTDRPNTEAFF
>TRBD2|TRBV4-1|16|TRBJ2-7|.
TGCGCCAGCAGCCAAGATTTTCAACTAGCGGTCTACGAGCAGTACTTC
CASSQDFQLAVYEQYF
>TRBD1|TRBV5-1|14|TRBJ2-7|.
TGCGCCAGCAGCTGGGGACAGGCCACGGGGACATCCAACTTC
CASSWGQATGTSNF
>.|TRBV30|13|TRBJ1-6|.
TGTGCCTGGAGTGTAGGCGGGGATTCACCCCTCCACTTT
CAWSVGGDSPLHF
>TRBD1|TRBV5-4|14|TRBJ2-1|.
TGTGCCAGCAGCGGAAGGACAGGGGACAATGAGCAGTTCTTC
CASSGRTGDNEQFF
>.|TRBV7-9|13|TRBJ1-2|few
TGTGCCAGCAACACAGAGTGGGACTATGGCTACACCTTC
CASNTEWDYGYTF